Included here is one T cell receptor beta chain sequence, with context. The antigen this receptor binds is unknown. No base-level quality is on record; no much larger clone is a single base apart. These data are taken from a study of shared T cell receptors in the human thymus (dated by TCRdb to the early 2020s). Context from the whole study: The study examined how self-reactive, shared T-cell receptor alpha chains are generated in the human thymus.

V lost 5 bases and J lost 2 bases; the stretch between them is 12 bases long. Measured from the cysteine to the phenylalanine, the CDR3 is 14 residues long. The CDR3 DNA has 42 bases and is translated from base 1. Taken from the germline V gene (reference sequence), the CDR1 and CDR2 loops are SGHNT and YYREEE. The library came from the immunoSEQ multiplex PCR assay. TCRdb took this table from immuneACCESS and kept in-frame rearrangements with V and J called. Such tables lack part of the clones; where checked against another copy, unresolved V genes explain under half of the gap, and the rest is unexplained. The table for this sample lists fewer than 700,000 clones; around nine tenths of them were counted only once. The ten most abundant clones make up 0.0095% to 0.013% of the sample. The sample was also linked to a second study, of human thymus T cells. The second investigation adds: The donors were immunologically healthy infants in Finland who had open corrective cardiac surgery for congenital heart defects. The thymus tissue came from surgical resects taken out during corrective cardiac surgery. Biased V and J gene segment usage appeared to be present in both thymic and peripheral blood repertoires. The related research found that thymic TCR repertoires overlapped highly between unrelated individuals. The study described the TCR alpha and beta repertoires in about eight infant thymus samples and four matching peripheral blood samples. The cohort included over five male and a couple of female infants, with donor ages spanning 7 to 244 days. Thymocytes were released mechanically from tissue and stored at -70 °C as pellets of roughly 9-32 million cells. A QIAsymphony instrument was used to extract genomic DNA from frozen cell pellets. The immunoSEQ multiplex PCR assay was used to amplify the TCRB and TCRAD loci from a standardized amount of quality-controlled genomic DNA. The amplicons spanned the V(D)J region and were long enough to cover the CDR3 and allow V and J genes to be identified. The amplicons were sequenced on an Illumina platform via the commercial immunoSEQ service. Corrections for primer bias and sequencing errors followed previously described methods, while TCRAD and TCRB definitions were based on the IMGT database. Analysis of the repertoires was done with immunoSEQ Analyzer 3.0 and VDJTools and included basic statistics, V/J segment usage, diversity estimates, rarefaction and pairwise overlap. Diversity was estimated using the Chao1, ChaoE, Efron-Thisted, Shannon and inverse Simpson indices, and was also estimated on datasets down-sampled to the size of the smallest sample. Repertoire overlap was determined by strict matching of CDR3 nucleotide sequence, V gene and J gene, and Jaccard-based multidimensional scaling clustering was applied. On average, thymus samples gave 750,000 to 950,000 unique TCRB clonotypes, whereas blood samples gave around 84,000.

Sequencing was performed on thymocytes. This receptor was identified in a boy under two years old with a congenital heart defect. Donor details come from another sample of the same person, matched by shared clones. In this chain, TRBV5-4 is recombined with TRBJ2-3, with TRBD1 perhaps the D gene, on 5 matching bases. The DNA is TGTGCCAGCAGTCCAGGGCCTATCACAGATACGCAGTATTTT. Its translation is CASSPGPITDTQYF.